Reported below is one T cell receptor beta chain. Its antigen is unknown. The record originates from a study of T cells in Graves' hyperthyroidism and ophthalmopathy. Reasons for excluding patients were uncontrolled infection, other autoimmune disease, pregnancy or lactation. Diagnoses rested on clinical symptoms, serum thyroxine and TRAb, thyroid ultrasound and orbital computed tomography. From RNA transcripts, TCR beta CDR3 regions were amplified. The TCR CDR3 first-round RT-PCR relied on the HTBI primer set. From the multiplex PCR reads, TCRdb called clonotypes with MiXCR, one entry per CDR3 protein. The top ten clones hold 9.2% of a sample with 300,000 to 450,000 distinct CDR3 sequences, roughly an eighth of them seen once. The study's findings and limits: Most clonotypes expanded in thyroid above 0.001 were likewise present in blood.

The J segment lost 1 base and the V segment lost 3 bases, leaving 2 bases of the junction unmatched. CDR3 length equals 15 residues. Germline CDR1 reads ENHRY; CDR2 reads SYGVKD. This chain joins TRBV10-3 and TRBJ2-5, with TRBD2 matching over 10 bases. This TCR derives from a young woman with Graves' hyperthyroidism. Specimen: blood. Written as DNA, the CDR3 is TGTGCCATCAGTGAAGGACTAGCGGCCCAAGAGACCCAGTACTTC. Protein sequence: CAISEGLAAQETQYF.